One and the same sample provided the 16 T cell receptor beta chains below, sequenced in a study of neoadjuvant anti-PD-1 for oral cavity cancer. Profiling relied on immunoSEQ multiplex PCR, and the TCRdb table lists in-frame clones only, not all of them. The sample includes around 15,000 clones, 30% to 45% of them seen just once. The time point is: after neoadjuvant nivolumab, at surgical resection. The input for sequencing was tumor tissue, taken after nivolumab (anti-PD-1) treatment. These TCRs come from a person aged 40 to 85 with oral cavity squamous cell carcinoma.

This clone is medium-sized by share. The chain recombines TRBV6-5 with TRBJ2-4, with D maybe TRBD2 (5 bases). The V gene's germline CDR1 is MNHEY and CDR2 SVGAGI. The V end was cut by 2 bases, the J end by 9 bases, with 20 bases between. This CDR3 spans 16 amino acids. The CDR3 DNA reads as TGTGCCAGCAGTTACAAGTCGCCCGGAGGTGGTGGCATTCAGTACTTC. Amino acids: CASSYKSPGGGGIQYF.

In this sample, this clone turned up a few times. V gene TRBV10-3 combines with J gene TRBJ2-3; D perhaps matches TRBD1 (6 bases). The CDR3 totals 14 residues. CDR1 ENHRY and CDR2 SYGVKD come from the germline V gene. Trimming cost V 7 bases and J 1 base, with 12 bases left between them. The CDR3 bases are TGTGCCATCACCCAGGGGAGAGGCACAGATACGCAGTATTTT. Its protein is CAITQGRGTDTQYF.

The V gene is TRBV9, the J gene TRBJ1-5; 10 bases fit TRBD1. The trim removed 3 bases at V and 0 bases at J, leaving 3 bases unmatched. The CDR3 spans 16 residues. CDR1 is SGDLS, CDR2 YYNGEE, per germline. The CDR3 loop reads CASSAGTGDSNQPQHF. The CDR3 region has the DNA TGTGCCAGCAGCGCCGGGACAGGGGATAGCAATCAGCCCCAGCATTTT.

The rearrangement links TRBV2 to TRBJ1-1; D is unclear. The V and J ends lost 9 bases and 3 bases respectively, with 8 bases between them. Germline V gene sequence: CDR1 SNHLY, CDR2 FYNNEI. The CDR3 contains 11 residues. The CDR3: CASKADTEAFF. The CDR3 DNA follows: TGTGCCAGTAAAGCGGACACTGAAGCTTTCTTT. Based on the CDR3 plus reference TRBV2 and TRBJ1-1, the full variable domain is EPEVTQTPSHQVTQMGQEVILRCVPISNHLYFYWYRQILGQKVEFLVSFYNNEISEKSEIFDDQFSVERPDGSNFTLKIRSTKLEDSAMYFCASKADTEAFFGQGTRLTVV.

This clone was picked up a small number of times. This chain links TRBV7-2 with TRBJ2-3; 7 positions match TRBD1. In germline, CDR1 is SGHTA, CDR2 FQGNSA. V gave up 5 bases and J gave up 0 bases; unmatched junction bases: 2. This CDR3 spans 14 amino acids. As DNA, the CDR3 is TGTGCCAGCAGCATGGGACAGAGCACAGATACGCAGTATTTT. This sequence encodes CASSMGQSTDTQYF.

This chain links TRBV6-5 with TRBJ1-6; D is uncertain. Germline loops: CDR1 MNHEY, CDR2 SVGAGI. This CDR3 has 13 residues. Trimming removed 0 bases at V and 7 bases at J, with 4 bases between. The CDR3 region is CASSYSLNSPLHF. DNA of the CDR3: TGTGCCAGCAGTTACTCGTTAAATTCACCCCTCCACTTT.

V usage is TRBV2 and J usage is TRBJ1-5; unclear D gene. The CDR3 has 12 residues. The germline CDR1 and CDR2 sequences are SNHLY and FYNNEI. V shed 8 bases and J shed 3 bases, with 8 bases lying between them. Here the CDR3 DNA reads TGTGCCAGCCATAAATACAATCAGCCCCAGCATTTT. Its protein product is CASHKYNQPQHF.

The chain joins TRBV2 to TRBJ1-1, with D possibly matching TRBD1 (5 bases). This CDR3 comprises 15 residues. Germline CDR1 is SNHLY and CDR2 is FYNNEI. Trimming shortened V by 7 bases and J by 1 base, and 16 bases separated the two germline ends. The CDR3 sequence is CASTAQGMRNTEAFF. As DNA, the CDR3 is TGTGCCAGCACCGCCCAGGGAATGAGGAACACTGAAGCTTTCTTT.

A few counts support this clone. The V gene is TRBV5-6, the J gene TRBJ1-1, with D uncertain. Germline assignment: CDR1 SGHDT and CDR2 YYEEEE. V was trimmed by 2 bases and J by 6 bases, leaving 11 bases between them. The CDR3 spans 13 residues. The CDR3 protein is CASSFTGSPEAFF. Written as DNA, the CDR3 is TGTGCCAGCAGCTTCACGGGGTCCCCTGAAGCTTTCTTT.

V is TRBV2 and J is TRBJ2-7, with TRBD1 matching over 10 bases. The V gene's germline CDR1 is SNHLY and CDR2 FYNNEI. V gave up 5 bases and J gave up 5 bases; unmatched junction bases: 9. This CDR3 has 15 amino acids. The CDR3 bases are TGTGCCAGCAGTCCCGAGGAGACAGGGGGCAACGAGCAGTACTTC. Its translation is CASSPEETGGNEQYF.

At least ten counts were recorded for this clone. The chain recombines TRBV7-2 with TRBJ2-7; either TRBD1 or TRBD2 may supply D (5 bases each). Germline values: CDR1 SGHTA, CDR2 FQGNSA. This CDR3 region has 16 residues. The germline V and J ends were trimmed by 4 bases and 1 base, with 17 bases remaining between them. CDR3 amino acids: CASSSGTDTHSYEQYF. The CDR3 DNA follows: TGTGCCAGCAGCTCTGGGACGGATACTCATTCCTACGAGCAGTACTTC.

This clone showed up just a few times. This rearrangement joins TRBV7-7 to TRBJ1-1; weak D call: TRBD1 (6 bases). The CDR3 runs to 14 residues. Trimming stripped 5 bases from V and 1 base from J, with 11 bases between. The germline gives CDR1 SSHAT, CDR2 FNYEAQ (reference sequence). CDR3 nucleotides: TGTGCCAGCAGCCCACAGGGACCGAACACTGAAGCTTTCTTT. It encodes CASSPQGPNTEAFF.

This chain links TRBV7-2 with TRBJ2-5; 8 nucleotides align to TRBD1. This CDR3 is built from 17 residues. Trimming cost V 8 bases and J 3 bases; bases outside gene matches: 17. CDR1 and CDR2 (germline): SGHTA, FQGNSA. The DNA for the CDR3 is TGTGCCAGCGGGTTCCCCAAACAGGGGGGCACTGAAGAGACCCAGTACTTC. As protein: CASGFPKQGGTEETQYF.

In its sample, this clone was seen a few times. CDR3 DNA sequence: TGTGCCAGTAGTAAAGGGGACACCCGTAACTATGGCTACACCTTC. Residues: CASSKGDTRNYGYTF. The gene calls are TRBV19 and TRBJ1-2, with a tentative D call TRBD1 (6 bases). This CDR3 is built from 15 residues. Trimming took 4 bases from V and 1 from J, leaving 13 bases between them. Germline loops: CDR1 LNHDA, CDR2 SQIVND (reference sequence).

This clone was recorded a few times. The rearrangement links TRBV25-1 to TRBJ2-7, with D perhaps TRBD1 or TRBD2 (6 bases each). CDR1 is MGHDK and CDR2 is SYGVNS in the germline V gene. V lost 8 bases, J lost 1 base, and 12 bases lay in between. The CDR3 extends over 13 amino acids. The CDR3 DNA sequence: TGTGCCAGCCGCCCGGGGGCTTCCTACGAGCAGTACTTC. This gives the protein CASRPGASYEQYF.

The CDR3 DNA follows: TGTGCCAGCAGTCACGGGGAGTCGGGGAACACTGAAGCTTTCTTT. As protein: CASSHGESGNTEAFF. J is TRBJ1-1 and V is TRBV6-6; no firm D call. CDR3 length: 15 amino acids. Germline assignment: CDR1 MNHNY and CDR2 SVGAGI (reference sequence). V was clipped by 5 bases and J by 1 base, with 14 bases between them.